The TCR beta chain described here comes from a study of shared clonotypes between healthy human individuals (dated by TCRdb to 2020 to 2022). Context from the whole study: The cohort included a few men and a couple of women between 18 and 49 years of age. For each donor, CD4 naive and CD4 memory were each given three plates, CD8 naive was given two plates, and CD8 memory was given one plate. To increase sequencing depth and limit assay-specific biases, TCR repertoire library preparation and sequencing were carried out by different laboratories using diverse techniques. To estimate repertoire size and how much clonotypes are shared between individuals, the study performed deep sequencing of blood TCR repertoires from roughly five healthy adults. Each donor's leukapheresis produced roughly between roughly 0.85 and 9.5 billion PBMCs.

As regards this clone: The clone's antigen remains unknown. Base qualities are missing; no much larger clone stands one base away. In the same sample, other DNA sequences code for this CDR3.

Using the deep immunoSEQ assay, TCR CDR3 regions were amplified from genomic DNA by multiplex PCR. For each cell subset, the extracted genomic DNA was distributed evenly across all wells of several immunoSEQ 96-well plates, and each plate served as one replicate. For sorted subsets, 200 to 250 ng of genomic DNA, equivalent to roughly 33,000 T cell genomes, went into each replicate PCR. Purified libraries were measured with a Qubit 3.0 fluorometer, size-checked on a Bioanalyzer 2100, and measured again with the KAPA Library Quantification kit. A separate single-read 150-cycle Illumina NextSeq 550 flow cell was used to sequence each immunoSEQ 96-well plate. The paper's processing steps were these. The immunoSEQ output contained only junctional sequences without quality scores, so filtering could not match that applied to full-length reads. To assign V/J genes and CDR3, sequences were annotated against IMGT germline references using PyIR, a Python wrapper for IgBLAST v1.9. Any read was removed if the V/J assignment was weak (E-value above 1e-6), the CDR3 was missing, or the read contained stop codons, out-of-frame junctions, or ambiguous translated residues. V3J clonotypes were defined by identical inferred V gene, J gene, and CDR3 amino acid sequence. Percentage overlap between repertoires was computed as shared unique clonotypes divided by the size of the smaller repertoire. Richness of each repertoire was evaluated using RTK rarefaction, the Chao1 estimator, and Recon v2.1 estimates of unobserved clonotypes. OLGA was used to compute generation probabilities for all TCRbeta clonotypes that the gDNA method yielded from a handful of donors. Sourced from immuneACCESS, this table was stored by TCRdb with only in-frame sequences that have V and J called. A share of the clones is absent; for the studies checked, an unresolved V gene accounts for under half, and the remainder has no known explanation. V, J and clone size were drawn from that table, and D and trimming were deduced from the DNA. Across this sample there are some 740,000 clones, with almost 95% seen only once. The ten biggest clones cover about 24% of the sample.

Measured from the cysteine to the phenylalanine, the CDR3 is 14 residues long. Solely the CDR3 DNA is kept, with 42 bases framed from the first base. V is reduced by 0 bases and J by 5 bases, leaving a spacing of 7 bases between them. The germline V gene yields LGHNA for CDR1 and YSLEER for CDR2. For the CD8 naive samples, CD45RO-negative cells were positively selected for CCR7, yielding a CD45RA+CCR7+ population from which TemRA cells were excluded. Healthy HIV-negative adults with no recently reported acute infections or vaccinations were included as donors. All donors were Caucasian adults living in Nashville, Tennessee, USA. Blood was collected by leukapheresis, and PBMCs were isolated by Ficoll-Histopaque density gradient centrifugation and then cryopreserved in liquid nitrogen vapor phase. Purity and quantity of every magnetically sorted T cell population were checked by analytical flow cytometry. From each sorted fraction, genomic DNA was isolated and quantified by UV absorbance on a Nanodrop 2000c.

What the work shows at the level of the full study, not this receptor alone: Even with the large sequencing depth, rarefaction of the sorted-subset datasets indicated that sequencing was incomplete. Sharing across several donors was observed for around 5% of naive CD4, 3% to 3.5% of naive CD8, roughly 2.3% of memory CD4, and around 0.42% of memory CD8 clonotypes. Naive subsets generally had larger estimated clonotype richness than memory subsets did. Based on pairwise subsampling, the degree of clonotype sharing among donors was expected to be affected by sequencing depth. The genetic and exposure-history diversity represented was limited by the small number of donors. Higher generation probabilities were observed for clonotypes shared by all four sorted-subset donors than for non-shared clonotypes. Only blood was sampled, and tissue TCR repertoires likely differ from those in blood.

The TCR originated in a man aged 25-45 years in good health. The sequencing input was naive CD8+ T cells sorted from blood. The sample's cell subset or site label, decoded: CD45RA+CCR7+. The V and J genes are TRBV4-3 and TRBJ2-2, with a tentative D gene TRBD2 over 6 matching bases. Read as DNA, the sequence is TGCGCCAGCAGCCAAGATCGGGGGACCGGGGAGCTGTTTTTT. Its product reads: CASSQDRGTGELFF.